The clone carrying this TCR beta chain has more than one count but fewer than ten. What it recognizes is unknown. Germline assignment: CDR1 SQVTM and CDR2 ANQGSEA. Deletions cut 1 base from V and 3 bases from J, with 10 bases between. The CDR3 sequence is 14 residues long. TCRdb itself ran the RT-PCR reads through MiXCR, one entry per CDR3 protein. The profile shows 500,000 to 650,000 distinct CDR3 sequences, about 8% of them singletons. This record belongs to a study of response to subunit inactivated influenza vaccine. Study-wide results and limits: Authors suggested seasonal influenza vaccinations each recruit few new T cells.

The TCR comes from a man aged 50 to 75 who received an inactivated influenza vaccine. This chain links TRBV29-1 with TRBJ2-1; D ambiguous. Sequenced material: PBMCs from blood, taken about 23 months after vaccination. The CDR3 nucleotides are TGCAGCGTTGAAGTCCCTGAGTTCTACAATGAGCAGTTCTTC. Amino acid sequence: CSVEVPEFYNEQFF.